The text below deals with one T cell receptor beta chain. Its antigen is undetermined. These data belong to a study of graft-versus-host responses after intestinal transplantation. For the study at large: Multivisceral, liver-intestinal, or isolated intestinal transplants were given to recipients. Anti-thymocyte globulin induction was given to all recipients, followed by tacrolimus and steroids for 2 to 3 years.

TCRdb keeps only in-frame clones here, not all; method: immunoSEQ multiplex PCR. This repertoire shows around 30,000 clones, about three quarters found once; its top ten account for approximately 2.8%. Regarding the study as a whole: Allografts of one patient group, those with graft-donor T cell macrochimerism, had high graft-versus-host to host-versus-graft clonal ratios. Marrow from the recipient contained GvH clones, some of which had appeared first in ileum or blood.

The CDR3 covers 11 residues. V was shortened by 6 bases and J by 4 bases, with 6 bases between the two germline ends. Germline CDR1 and CDR2: LNHDA and SQIVND (reference sequence). Graft tissue was processed to release intraepithelial and lamina propria lymphocytes. The source is a human patient who received an intestinal transplant, so some T cells may come from the graft donor. This rearrangement joins TRBV19 to TRBJ1-2; D possibly corresponds to TRBD1 (5 bases). The source was ileum tissue, collected 98 days after intestinal transplantation. This chain's CDR3 is CASSDSYGYTF. Written as DNA, the CDR3 is TGTGCCAGTAGCGACAGCTATGGCTACACCTTC.